This TCR beta chain was observed in a study of blood T cell repertoires in COVID-19. The overall study: The samples span acute and convalescent COVID-19 from the United States, Italy and Spain. The analysed material was cDNA or gDNA that came from T cells, B-cell-depleted T cells, or PBMCs.

The authors' processing: From reference gene primer amplification, estimates of nucleated cell counts were derived. Using immunoSEQ multiplex PCR, the repertoire was profiled, and TCRdb retains in-frame clones only, with some absent. V and J calls and clone size are given by that table; D and trimming were obtained from the DNA. The repertoire includes 250,000 or so clones, about 83% of them detected once, and less than 2% sits in the top ten. Looked up from germline, CDR1 is SGHKS and CDR2 is YYEKEE (reference sequence). Trimming cost V 0 bases and J 10 bases, with 9 bases left between them. The CDR3 contains 12 residues.

V usage is TRBV5-5 and J usage is TRBJ2-3, with D hard to call. The sample was peripheral blood. The receptor was derived from a woman between 40 and 55 years old who had recovered from COVID-19. The CDR3 sequence: CASSLGGESQYF. CDR3 in DNA: TGTGCCAGCAGCTTGGGAGGAGAGTCGCAGTATTTT.